This T cell receptor beta chain was obtained from a study of blood T cell repertoires in COVID-19. Study details: COVID-19 samples from acute and convalescent phases originated in the United States, Italy and Spain.

The CDR3 extends over 16 amino acids. Trimming removed 1 base from V and 2 bases from J, with 13 bases in between. Germline CDR1 MGHRA, CDR2 YSYEKL. Per the study methods: Amplification of reference gene primers provided the estimated nucleated cell counts. Only in-frame clones appear in the TCRdb table, and some are missing; sequencing was by immunoSEQ multiplex PCR. V and J calls and clone size are copied from that table; D and trimming were computed from the DNA. The data contain tens of thousands of clones, roughly nine tenths of them singletons. Material for sequencing was peripheral blood. V and J are TRBV4-1 and TRBJ2-3, with D possibly being TRBD1 (5 bases). The clonotype was recovered from a woman older than 75 with active COVID-19. The CDR3 nucleotides read TGCGCCAGCAGCCAAGGGGGCTCGCACTACACAGATACGCAGTATTTT. This gives the protein CASSQGGSHYTDTQYF.